This is a list of T cell receptor beta chains from one sample in a study of T cells in tuberculosis. Assay used: immunoSEQ multiplex PCR; TCRdb lists only in-frame clones, some missing. Counted here are around 49,000 clones, 90% to 95% occurring once; the ten biggest clones make up about 1.5%. The source was PBMCs, collected at tuberculosis diagnosis. Source of these receptors: an adult with tuberculosis. The CDR3 runs from the conserved cysteine through the conserved F or W. A D gene is named only where the DNA matches it firmly. The size of a clone is reported for some rows only, either as once, few or many, or as a class for expanded clones.

J gene,D gene,clone size,V gene,CDR3 DNA,CDR3 protein
TRBJ1-3,TRBD1,-,TRBV9,TGTGCCAGCAGCGTATGGGACAGGCAATTCTCTGGAAACACCATATATTTT,CASSVWDRQFSGNTIYF
TRBJ2-2,TRBD2,-,TRBV6-5,TGTGCCAGCAGTTCCCAGCGGGAGGCGAACACCGGGGAGCTGTTTTTT,CASSSQREANTGELFF
TRBJ1-5,-,few,TRBV28,TGTGCCAGCAGTTTCCAGGGACAGCCCCAGCATTTT,CASSFQGQPQHF
TRBJ1-1,TRBD1,-,TRBV5-4,TGTGCCAGCACAGACAGGGCAATGAACACTGAAGCTTTCTTT,CASTDRAMNTEAFF
TRBJ2-5,TRBD2,-,TRBV12-5,TGTGCTAGTGGTTCCCCAGGTCGCTTCGGGAGGTGGGAGACCCAGTACTTC,CASGSPGRFGRWETQYF
TRBJ2-2,-,-,TRBV5-6,TGTGCCAGCAGCTTGGGGAGGTTCACCGGGGAGCTGTTTTTT,CASSLGRFTGELFF
TRBJ1-2,TRBD1,-,TRBV4-1,TGCGCCAGCAGCCAAGATCCACAGGGGGCGCAATCGGATGGCTACACCTTC,CASSQDPQGAQSDGYTF
TRBJ1-1,TRBD1,-,TRBV19,TGTGCCAGTCGAAATACAGGGGGCCGGACTGAAGCTTTCTTT,CASRNTGGRTEAFF
TRBJ2-3,TRBD2,-,TRBV7-8,TGTGCCAGCAGCTTGCCGGGAGGAAGGACAGATACGCAGTATTTT,CASSLPGGRTDTQYF
TRBJ2-7,-,-,TRBV15,TGTGCCACCAGCAGGGCGTCAGAGGCCTACGAGCAGTACTTC,CATSRASEAYEQYF
TRBJ1-2,-,-,TRBV5-5,TGTGCCAGCAGCTGGGACACCTATGGCTACACCTTC,CASSWDTYGYTF
TRBJ2-3,TRBD2,-,TRBV9,TGTGCCAGCAGCGTAGCGTCGGCTAGCGGGGGAGATACGCAGTATTTT,CASSVASASGGDTQYF
TRBJ2-4,TRBD1,-,TRBV19,TGTGCCAGTAGTACGGGACAGGGTGAAAACATTCAGTACTTC,CASSTGQGENIQYF
TRBJ1-3,-,-,TRBV19,TGTGCCAGTGGAGAATACACCATATATTTT,CASGEYTIYF
TRBJ1-6,-,-,TRBV11-2,TGTGCCAGCAGCTCCATCAGGGCGCGGGAGCCACCCCTCCACTTT,CASSSIRAREPPLHF
TRBJ1-1,TRBD1,-,TRBV23-1,TGCGCCAGCAGTCTTGTCCCCAGTTGGGACAGGATGAGTAACTATGAAGCTTTCTTT,CASSLVPSWDRMSNYEAFF
TRBJ2-7,TRBD2,once,TRBV27,TGTGCCACCGCGATTAGCGGGAGCAGGGCCTACGAGCAGTACTTC,CATAISGSRAYEQYF
TRBJ1-3,-,-,TRBV7-2,TGTGCCAGCAGCGTCGTCCCGGACAGCGGAAACACCATATATTTT,CASSVVPDSGNTIYF
TRBJ2-2,TRBD2,-,TRBV9,TGTGCCAGCAGCGCCGGACTAGCGGGAGGAACCGGGGAGCTGTTTTTT,CASSAGLAGGTGELFF
TRBJ2-1,TRBD2,-,TRBV4-3,TGCGCCAGCAGCCAAATGGCGGGGGGCTCCTACAATGAGCAGTTCTTC,CASSQMAGGSYNEQFF
TRBJ2-7,-,once,TRBV2,TGTGCCAGCAGGGGAGGACTCCAGACCTCGAGCGAGCAGTACTTC,CASRGGLQTSSEQYF
TRBJ1-1,-,-,TRBV4-1,TGCGCCAGCAGCCAAGACCTCTTGGGCCGGGGCACTGAAGCTTTCTTT,CASSQDLLGRGTEAFF
TRBJ2-1,TRBD2,-,TRBV5-1,TGCGCCAGCAGCTTGGGACTAGCGGGAGGGATTAATGAGCAGTTCTTC,CASSLGLAGGINEQFF
TRBJ2-1,-,-,TRBV30,TGTGCCTGGAGTGTACGTACTAGCAGAGAGAATGAGCAGTTCTTC,CAWSVRTSRENEQFF
TRBJ1-2,TRBD1,few,TRBV19,TGTGCCAGTAATGTTTTCTCCGGGACAGGGGGCGGCTACACCTTC,CASNVFSGTGGGYTF
TRBJ2-2,-,-,TRBV6-1,TGTGCCACCTCGACAGTTACCGGGGAGCTGTTTTTT,CATSTVTGELFF
TRBJ2-1,TRBD2,-,TRBV28,TGTGCCAGCAGTTCTCAGACTAGCAAGGTTCGAGACAATGAGCAGTTCTTC,CASSSQTSKVRDNEQFF
TRBJ2-1,-,-,TRBV10-3,TGTGCCATCATGCGGGGGCCCTACAATGAGCAGTTCTTC,CAIMRGPYNEQFF
TRBJ2-3,TRBD2,-,TRBV7-6,TGTGCCAGCAGCTTAAGCGGGAACACAGATACGCAGTATTTT,CASSLSGNTDTQYF